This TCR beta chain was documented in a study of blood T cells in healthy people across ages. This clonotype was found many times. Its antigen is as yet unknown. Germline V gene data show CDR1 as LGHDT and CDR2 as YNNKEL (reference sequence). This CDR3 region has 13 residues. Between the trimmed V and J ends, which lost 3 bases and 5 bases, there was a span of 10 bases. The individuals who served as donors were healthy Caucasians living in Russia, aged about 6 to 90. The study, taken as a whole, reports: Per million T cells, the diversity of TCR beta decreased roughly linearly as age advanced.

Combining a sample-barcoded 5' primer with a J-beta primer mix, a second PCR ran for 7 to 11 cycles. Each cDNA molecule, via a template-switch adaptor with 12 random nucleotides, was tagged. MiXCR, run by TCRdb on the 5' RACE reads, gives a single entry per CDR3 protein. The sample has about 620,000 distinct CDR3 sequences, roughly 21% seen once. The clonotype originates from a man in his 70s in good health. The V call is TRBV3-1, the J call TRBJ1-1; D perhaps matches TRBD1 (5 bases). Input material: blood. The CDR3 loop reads CASSQGVRTEAFF. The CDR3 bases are TGTGCCAGCAGCCAGGGGGTCAGGACTGAAGCTTTCTTT. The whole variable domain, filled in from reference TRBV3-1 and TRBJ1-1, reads DTAVSQTPKYLVTQMGNDKSIKCEQNLGHDTMYWYKQDSKKFLKIMFSYNNKELIINETVPNRFSPKSPDKAHLNLHINSLELGDSAVYFCASSQGVRTEAFFGQGTRLTVV.